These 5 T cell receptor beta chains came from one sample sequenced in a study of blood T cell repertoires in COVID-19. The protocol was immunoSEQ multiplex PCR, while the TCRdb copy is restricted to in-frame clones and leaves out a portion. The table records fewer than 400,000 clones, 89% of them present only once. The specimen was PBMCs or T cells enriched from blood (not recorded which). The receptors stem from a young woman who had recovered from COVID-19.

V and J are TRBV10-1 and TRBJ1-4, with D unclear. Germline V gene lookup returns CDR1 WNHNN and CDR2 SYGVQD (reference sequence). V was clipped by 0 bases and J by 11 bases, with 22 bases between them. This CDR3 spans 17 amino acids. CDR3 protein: CASSESSPLRSSEKLFF. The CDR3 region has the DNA TGCGCCAGCAGTGAGTCGAGTCCGTTACGGTCAAGTGAGAAACTGTTTTTT.

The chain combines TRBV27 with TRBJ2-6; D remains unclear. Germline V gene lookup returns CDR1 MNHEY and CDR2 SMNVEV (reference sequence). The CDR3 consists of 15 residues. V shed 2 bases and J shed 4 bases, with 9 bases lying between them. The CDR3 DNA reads TGTGCCAGCAGTTTAGGAGCCCTCGGGGCCAACGTCCTGACTTTC. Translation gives CASSLGALGANVLTF.

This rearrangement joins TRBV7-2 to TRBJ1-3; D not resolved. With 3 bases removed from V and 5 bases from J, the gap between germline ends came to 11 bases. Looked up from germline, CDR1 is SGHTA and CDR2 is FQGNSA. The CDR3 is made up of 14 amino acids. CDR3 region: CASSFSSGRNTIYF. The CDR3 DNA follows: TGTGCCAGCAGCTTTAGTTCCGGTAGAAACACCATATATTTT.

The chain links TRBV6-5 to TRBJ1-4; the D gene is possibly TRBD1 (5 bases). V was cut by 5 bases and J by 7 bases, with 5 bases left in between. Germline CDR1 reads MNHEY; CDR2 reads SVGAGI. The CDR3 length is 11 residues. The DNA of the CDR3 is TGTGCCAGCAGTAGGGGTGAAAAACTGTTTTTT. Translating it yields CASSRGEKLFF.

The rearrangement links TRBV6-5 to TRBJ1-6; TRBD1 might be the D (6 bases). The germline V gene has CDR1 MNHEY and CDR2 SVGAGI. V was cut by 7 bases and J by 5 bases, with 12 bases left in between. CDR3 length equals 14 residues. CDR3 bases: TGTGCCAGCACCTACCCAGGGGATAATTCACCCCTCCACTTT. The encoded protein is CASTYPGDNSPLHF.